The clone carrying this T cell receptor (beta chain) has ten or more counts. The antigen is undetermined. This entry belongs to a study of T cells in Graves' hyperthyroidism and ophthalmopathy. Patients affected by ophthalmopathy presented a Clinical Activity Score of at least 3, a NOSPECS grade of at least 4, and disease duration below 3 months. Thyroid ultrasound and orbital computed tomography, with clinical symptoms and serum thyroxine and TRAb, informed diagnoses. General observations from the study: In blood, most of the thyroid clonotypes expanded above 0.001 were also present.

Trimming removed 3 bases from V and 3 bases from J; junction bases left unmatched: 1. The germline gives CDR1 DFQATT, CDR2 SNEGSKA (reference sequence). The CDR3 loop spans 14 amino acids. Amplification of TCR beta CDR3 regions used RNA as the template. The HTBI primer set served for first-round RT-PCR of the TCR CDR3. In TCRdb, the multiplex PCR reads were re-called with MiXCR into one record per CDR3 protein. The sample shows 450,000 to 600,000 distinct CDR3 sequences, 20% of them seen only once. This TCR came from a man in his forties with Graves' ophthalmopathy. The chain employs TRBV20-1 and TRBJ2-5; 13 bases agree with TRBD2. Sequencing was performed on blood. The CDR3 nucleotides are TGCAGTGCTAGCGGACTAGCGGGAGAAGAGACCCAGTACTTC. Translated, it gives CSASGLAGEETQYF.